The 18 T cell receptor beta chains reported below all come from one sample, sequenced in a study of T cell repertoires in cytomegalovirus infection. Their antigens remain unidentified. TCRdb re-analysed the reads in MiXCR, keeping a single row per CDR3 protein. The sample contains 650,000 to 900,000 distinct CDR3 sequences, almost 30% of which appear only once. Sequencing was performed on cultured CD8+ T cells from PBMCs, taken from culture after CMV antigen stimulation. The source is a human donor in good health (CMV status not recorded). Some clones in this sample may be carry-over from other donors' samples.

The gene calls are TRBV6-4 and TRBJ2-3; either TRBD1 or TRBD2 may supply D (5 bases each). Trimming took 0 bases from V and 6 from J, leaving 16 bases between them. CDR3 length: 16 amino acids. Germline assignment: CDR1 MRHNA and CDR2 SNTAGT. Written as DNA, the CDR3 is TGTGCCAGCAGTGACTCCCAGGGTTCGTGGAGGGATACGCAGTATTTT. It is translated as CASSDSQGSWRDTQYF.

This chain joins TRBV7-8 and TRBJ2-7; TRBD1 matches 7 bases. This CDR3 has 14 residues. Germline CDR1 SGHVS, CDR2 FQNEAQ. CDR3 DNA sequence: TGTGCCAGCAGCTTAAGGGGGCGCCCCTACGATCAGTACGTC. Translating gives CASSLRGRPYDQYV.

The J gene is TRBJ2-7, the V gene TRBV20-1; D might be TRBD2 (7 bases). CDR3 length: 15 amino acids. Germline V gene lookup returns CDR1 DFQATT and CDR2 SNEGSKA (reference sequence). V was cut by 0 bases and J by 0 bases, with 12 bases left in between. CDR3 amino acids: CSARDRGGSSYEQYF. The CDR3 DNA reads TGCAGTGCTAGAGATCGCGGGGGCAGCTCCTACGAGCAGTACTTC.

This clonotype was seen a handful of times. This chain joins TRBV7-9 and TRBJ2-2, with D hard to call. Germline assignment: CDR1 SEHNR and CDR2 FQNEAQ (reference sequence). V was trimmed by 1 base and J by 7 bases, leaving 13 bases between them. This CDR3 spans 15 amino acids. CDR3 sequence: CASSLEVVVIGELFF. Here the CDR3 DNA reads TGTGCCAGCAGCTTAGAAGTAGTGGTAATCGGGGAGCTGTTTTTT.

The V call is TRBV19, the J call TRBJ1-5; 9 bases align to TRBD1. The CDR3 totals 15 residues. V was clipped by 4 bases and J by 4 bases; unmatched bases: 5. The germline V gene encodes CDR1 LNHDA and CDR2 SQIVND (reference sequence). This chain's CDR3 is CASSTTGGANQPQHF. The CDR3, as DNA: TGTGCCAGTAGTACCACAGGGGGCGCGAATCAGCCCCAGCATTTT.

The genes are TRBV7-8 and TRBJ2-1; D might be TRBD1 (6 bases). CDR1 and CDR2 from the germline V gene are SGHVS and FQNEAQ. There are 14 residues in the CDR3. V shed 3 bases and J shed 4 bases, with 10 bases lying between them. This CDR3 reads CASSFRDTYNEQFF. The DNA for the CDR3 is TGTGCCAGCAGCTTCCGGGACACTTACAATGAGCAGTTCTTC.

This clonotype was observed a handful of times. J is TRBJ2-3 and V is TRBV7-8; TRBD2 is a possible D gene (6 bases). The CDR3 contains 15 residues. The V and J ends lost 5 bases and 2 bases respectively, with 14 bases between them. CDR1 SGHVS and CDR2 FQNEAQ come from the germline V gene. CDR3 sequence: CASSLTRGYTDTQYF. The CDR3 DNA reads TGTGCCAGCAGCCTCACCCGGGGGTACACAGATACGCAGTATTTT.

In this sample, this clonotype turned up a few times. V is TRBV29-1 and J is TRBJ2-2; D not resolved. Per the germline V gene, CDR1 is SQVTM and CDR2 is ANQGSEA. V was cut by 1 base and J by 1 base, with 4 bases left in between. CDR3 length equals 13 residues. In DNA form, the CDR3 reads TGCAGCGTTGAAGGGATGAACACCGGGGAGCTGTTTTTT. This translates into CSVEGMNTGELFF.

This clonotype occurred a few times. The V gene is TRBV6-1, the J gene TRBJ2-5, with a tentative D call TRBD2 (6 bases). Trimming left V 5 bases short and J 5 bases short, with 15 bases between. The CDR3 extends over 14 amino acids. From germline, CDR1 is MNHNS and CDR2 SASEGT. CDR3 sequence reads: CASSLGLEGETQYF. CDR3 nucleotides: TGTGCCAGCAGTTTAGGACTGGAGGGGGAGACCCAGTACTTC.

The chain has TRBV9 and TRBJ1-1; no clear D. The length of the CDR3 is 13 residues. Germline CDR1 SGDLS, CDR2 YYNGEE. V gave up 1 base and J gave up 5 bases, with 9 bases separating them. CDR3 sequence: CASSVRVQTEAFF. For the CDR3, the DNA is TGTGCCAGCAGCGTACGCGTCCAGACTGAAGCTTTCTTT. Complete variable domain (other parts from reference TRBV9 and TRBJ1-1): DSGVTQTPKHLITATGQRVTLRCSPRSGDLSVYWYQQSLDQGLQFLIQYYNGEERAKGNILERFSAQQFPDLHSELNLSSLELGDSALYFCASSVRVQTEAFFGQGTRLTVV.

Notes on this clonotype: A much larger clone is a single base away; this may be a read error. The CDR3 region is CASSYGTGAYEQYV. Here the CDR3 DNA reads TGTGCCAGCAGTTACGGGACAGGGGCCTACGAGCAGTACGTC. This rearrangement joins TRBV6-2 or TRBV6-3 to TRBJ2-7, with 10 positions matching TRBD1. CDR1 is MNHEY and CDR2 is SVGEGT in the germline V gene. The CDR3 loop spans 14 amino acids. The V segment lost 2 bases and the J segment 2 bases; nucleotides outside the gene matches: 0.

The CDR3 DNA follows: TGTGCCACCAGCAGGTTCCGGGACAGGGGTACTGAAGCTTTCTTT. Encoded protein: CATSRFRDRGTEAFF. This chain uses TRBV15 with TRBJ1-1, with TRBD1 identical over 10 bases. V lost 3 bases to trimming and J lost 5 bases; unmatched junction nucleotides: 6. The CDR3 is made up of 15 amino acids. Per germline, CDR1 LNHNV and CDR2 YYDKDF (reference sequence).

This clonotype was detected a few times. The chain recombines TRBV12-5 with TRBJ2-1; D remains ambiguous. The germline V gene encodes CDR1 LGHNT and CDR2 FRNRAP. Trimming pared 0 bases from V and 10 bases from J, leaving 13 bases between. The CDR3 sequence is 14 residues long. CDR3 residues: CASGLVPDPWEQFF. The CDR3 region has the DNA TGTGCTAGTGGTTTGGTACCCGACCCCTGGGAGCAGTTCTTC.

This clonotype was seen many times. The CDR3: CASSGRDKSSYEQYF. The CDR3 nucleotides are TGTGCCAGCAGCGGCAGGGACAAGAGCTCCTACGAGCAGTACTTC. The V gene is TRBV7-2, the J gene TRBJ2-7; possible D gene TRBD1, 6 bases. Trimming shortened V by 5 bases and J by 0 bases, and 14 bases separated the two germline ends. The CDR3 length is 15 residues. CDR1 is SGHTA and CDR2 is FQGNSA in the germline V gene.

This clonotype appeared a few times. The chain carries TRBV20-1 and TRBJ2-1; unclear D gene. From germline, CDR1 is DFQATT and CDR2 SNEGSKA (reference sequence). V lost 3 bases to trimming and J lost 8 bases, with 23 bases between them. The CDR3 is 16 amino acids. CDR3 coding DNA: TGCAGTGCTAGGGAAAGCCTAGTAACCCTCTCACATGAGCAGTTCTTC. Its protein is CSARESLVTLSHEQFF.

This chain uses TRBV6-5 with TRBJ1-5; D remains ambiguous. Germline V gene lookup returns CDR1 MNHEY and CDR2 SVGAGI. This CDR3 is built from 15 residues. V was clipped by 0 bases and J by 4 bases, with 10 bases between them. The DNA of the CDR3 is TGTGCCAGCAGTTACTCGGGTGTTTTTAATCAGCCCCAGCATTTT. The encoded protein is CASSYSGVFNQPQHF.

J is TRBJ1-2 and V is TRBV6-5, with TRBD1 as a possible D gene (6 bases). Trimming removed 0 bases at V and 6 bases at J, with 11 bases between. Per the germline V gene, CDR1 is MNHEY and CDR2 is SVGAGI. The CDR3 consists of 14 residues. The CDR3 spells CASSYSQGPDGYTF. In DNA, the CDR3 is TGTGCCAGCAGTTACTCCCAGGGGCCTGATGGCTACACCTTC.

V gene TRBV27 combines with J gene TRBJ2-3; the D is unclear. Germline CDR1 MNHEY, CDR2 SMNVEV (reference sequence). V gave up 4 bases and J gave up 4 bases, with 12 bases separating them. This CDR3 has 14 residues. Here the CDR3 DNA reads TGTGCCAGCAGTTCAGGTGCACCTCCAGATACGCAGTATTTT. Encoded protein: CASSSGAPPDTQYF.